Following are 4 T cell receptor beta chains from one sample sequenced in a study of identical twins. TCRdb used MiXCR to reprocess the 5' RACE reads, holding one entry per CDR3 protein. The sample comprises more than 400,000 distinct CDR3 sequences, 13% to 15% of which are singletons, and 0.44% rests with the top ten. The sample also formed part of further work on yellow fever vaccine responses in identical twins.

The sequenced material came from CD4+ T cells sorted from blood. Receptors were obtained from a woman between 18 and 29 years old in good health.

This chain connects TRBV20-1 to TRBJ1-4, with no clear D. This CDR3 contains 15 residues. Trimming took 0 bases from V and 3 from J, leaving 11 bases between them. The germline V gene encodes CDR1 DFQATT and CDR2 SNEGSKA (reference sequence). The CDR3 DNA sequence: TGCAGTGCTAGAGATCTAAGGGAAGCTAATGAAAAACTGTTTTTT. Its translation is CSARDLREANEKLFF.

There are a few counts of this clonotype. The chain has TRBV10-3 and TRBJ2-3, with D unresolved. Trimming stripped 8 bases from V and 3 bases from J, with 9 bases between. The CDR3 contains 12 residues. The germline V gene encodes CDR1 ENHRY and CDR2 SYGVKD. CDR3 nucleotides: TGTGCCATCGGATCTGAGACAGATACGCAGTATTTT. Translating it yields CAIGSETDTQYF.

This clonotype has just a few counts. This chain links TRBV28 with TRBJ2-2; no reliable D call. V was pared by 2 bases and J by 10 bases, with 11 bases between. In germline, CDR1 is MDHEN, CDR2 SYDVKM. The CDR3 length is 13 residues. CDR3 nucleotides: TGTGCCAGCAGTTTACTCCCGCGACAGGAGCTGTTTTTT. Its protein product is CASSLLPRQELFF.

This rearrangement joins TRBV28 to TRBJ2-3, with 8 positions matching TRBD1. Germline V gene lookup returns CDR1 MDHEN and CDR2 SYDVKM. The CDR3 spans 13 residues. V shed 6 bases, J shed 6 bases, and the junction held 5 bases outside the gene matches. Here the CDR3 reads CASRRTGSDTQYF. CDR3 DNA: TGTGCCAGCAGGCGGACAGGGTCGGATACGCAGTATTTT.